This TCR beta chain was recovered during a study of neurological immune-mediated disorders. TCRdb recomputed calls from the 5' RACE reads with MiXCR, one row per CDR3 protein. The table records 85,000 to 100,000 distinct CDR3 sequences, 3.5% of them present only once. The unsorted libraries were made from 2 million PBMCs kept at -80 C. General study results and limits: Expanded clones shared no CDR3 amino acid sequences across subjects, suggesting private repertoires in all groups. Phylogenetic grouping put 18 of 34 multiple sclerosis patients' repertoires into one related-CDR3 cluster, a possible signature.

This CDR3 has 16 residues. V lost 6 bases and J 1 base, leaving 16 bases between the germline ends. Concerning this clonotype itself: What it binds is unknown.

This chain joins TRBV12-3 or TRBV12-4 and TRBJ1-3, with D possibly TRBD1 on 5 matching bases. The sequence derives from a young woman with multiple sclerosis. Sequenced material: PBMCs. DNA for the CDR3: TGTGCCAGCAGCCATCCGGGACGAAATTCTGGAAACACCATATATTTT. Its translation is CASSHPGRNSGNTIYF.